What follows are 7 T cell receptor beta chains derived from one specimen sequenced in a study of blood T cell repertoires in COVID-19. Only in-frame clones appear in the TCRdb table, and some are missing; sequencing was by immunoSEQ multiplex PCR. The table lists approximately 150,000 clones, around 90% of them singletons. The sequencing input was peripheral blood. The receptor source for this set is a woman aged 55-70 years with active or convalescent COVID-19.

The chain joins TRBV10-3 to TRBJ2-5, with D possibly matching TRBD1 (6 bases). Deletions cut 3 bases from V and 4 bases from J, with 9 bases between. The CDR3 runs 13 residues. The germline gives CDR1 ENHRY, CDR2 SYGVKD. The CDR3 sequence: CAISDTGPETQYF. As DNA, the CDR3 is TGTGCCATCAGTGACACAGGGCCAGAGACCCAGTACTTC.

This clone was seen more than once but under ten times. V and J are TRBV25-1 and TRBJ1-2, with 7 nucleotides matching TRBD1. Germline CDR1 is MGHDK and CDR2 is SYGVNS. The junction had 9 bases not matched to a gene; V was cut back by 9 bases and J by 5 bases. The CDR3 is 13 residues long. The CDR3 is CASNSEGAYGYTF. CDR3 DNA: TGTGCCAGTAATTCAGAGGGGGCGTATGGCTACACCTTC.

The rearrangement links TRBV7-9 to TRBJ1-1; D may be TRBD1 (5 bases). V gave up 2 bases and J gave up 3 bases, with 10 bases separating them. The CDR3 spans 14 residues. Germline CDR1 is SEHNR and CDR2 is FQNEAQ (reference sequence). CDR3 loop: CASSLSQGYTEAFF. The CDR3 region has the DNA TGTGCCAGCAGCTTATCCCAGGGTTACACTGAAGCTTTCTTT.

The genes are TRBV7-8 and TRBJ2-7; TRBD1 aligns across 7 bases. Trimming cost V 5 bases and J 4 bases; bases outside gene matches: 11. This CDR3 spans 15 amino acids. Germline CDR1 SGHVS, CDR2 FQNEAQ. The CDR3 region has the DNA TGTGCCAGCAGCATTACTCCAGGGGGTAGATACGAGCAGTACTTC. Protein product: CASSITPGGRYEQYF. The variable domain in full, completed from reference TRBV7-8 and TRBJ2-7, reads GAGVSQSPRYKVAKRGQDVALRCDPISGHVSLFWYQQALGQGPEFLTYFQNEAQLDKSGLPSDRFFAERPEGSVSTLKIQRTQQEDSAVYLCASSITPGGRYEQYFGPGTRLTVT.

The chain joins TRBV6-2 or TRBV6-3 to TRBJ1-1; 7 bases are shared with TRBD1. This CDR3 comprises 14 residues. Germline loops: CDR1 MNHEY, CDR2 SVGEGT. The junction had 3 bases not matched to a gene; V was cut back by 5 bases and J by 0 bases. Here the CDR3 reads CASSRDRVNTEAFF. The CDR3 coding sequence is TGTGCCAGCAGTAGGGACAGAGTGAACACTGAAGCTTTCTTT.

The genes are TRBV5-1 and TRBJ2-5; perhaps TRBD1 as D (6 bases). V lost 2 bases and J lost 1, with 9 bases in between. Germline V gene data show CDR1 as SGHRS and CDR2 as YFSETQ. This CDR3 has 14 residues. In DNA, the CDR3 is TGCGCCAGCAGCTTAGGACAGCTCCAAGAGACCCAGTACTTC. It specifies CASSLGQLQETQYF.

V and J are TRBV18 and TRBJ1-4; D not certain. This CDR3 region has 12 residues. Germline V gene data show CDR1 as KGHSH and CDR2 as LQKENI. V lost 3 bases and J lost 8, with 7 bases in between. Written as DNA, the CDR3 is TGTGCCAGCTCACCGAATGCGGAAAAACTGTTTTTT. This sequence encodes CASSPNAEKLFF. The whole variable domain, filled in from reference TRBV18 and TRBJ1-4, reads NAGVMQNPRHLVRRRGQEARLRCSPMKGHSHVYWYRQLPEEGLKFMVYLQKENIIDESGMPKERFSAEFPKEGPSILRIQQVVRGDSAAYFCASSPNAEKLFFGSGTQLSVL.